Below, 18 T cell receptor beta chains from the same sample are listed, as sequenced in a study of PD-L1 blockade in urothelial cancer. Sequenced by immunoSEQ multiplex PCR; TCRdb stores in-frame clones only, minus some. The sample lists 100,000 or so clones; 90% to 95% were seen once. The specimen was PBMCs, collected around atezolizumab (anti-PD-L1) treatment. The source of these receptors is a woman of 80 years or more with urothelial cancer.

The J gene is TRBJ1-4, the V gene TRBV9, with 8 bases matching TRBD1. Germline V CDR1 and CDR2: SGDLS, YYNGEE. This CDR3 spans 14 amino acids. The J segment lost 3 bases and the V segment lost 3 bases, leaving 1 base of the junction unmatched. The CDR3 spells CASSEGQANEKLFF. The CDR3, as DNA: TGTGCCAGCAGCGAGGGACAGGCTAATGAAAAACTGTTTTTT.

In this sample, this clone turned up a few times. For the CDR3, the DNA is TGTGCCAGCAGTTCCGGGAACGACTCTGGGGCCAACGTCCTGACTTTC. Translation: CASSSGNDSGANVLTF. The rearrangement uses TRBV6-4 and TRBJ2-6; D is possibly TRBD2 (5 bases). CDR1 is MRHNA, CDR2 SNTAGT, per germline. This CDR3 contains 16 residues. Trimming stripped 5 bases from V and 0 bases from J, with 11 bases between.

The chain is built from TRBV7-8 and TRBJ2-2; 12 bases line up with TRBD1. The CDR3 is made up of 20 amino acids. CDR1 and CDR2 (germline): SGHVS, FQNEAQ. The V gene end was trimmed by 5 bases and the J gene end by 1 base; junction bases not matched to a gene: 14. CDR3 amino acids: CASSPQWRDRGRRNTGELFF. CDR3 DNA: TGTGCCAGCAGCCCGCAGTGGCGGGACAGGGGGCGACGGAACACCGGGGAGCTGTTTTTT. Full variable domain (outside the CDR3, taken from reference TRBV7-8 and TRBJ2-2): GAGVSQSPRYKVAKRGQDVALRCDPISGHVSLFWYQQALGQGPEFLTYFQNEAQLDKSGLPSDRFFAERPEGSVSTLKIQRTQQEDSAVYLCASSPQWRDRGRRNTGELFFGEGSRLTVL.

CDR3 in amino acids: CASSSDRGREAFF. The DNA for the CDR3 is TGCGCCAGCAGCTCGGACAGGGGTCGGGAAGCTTTCTTT. The chain has TRBV5-1 and TRBJ1-1; TRBD1 matches 9 bases. J lost 8 bases, V lost 3 bases, and 5 bases had no gene match. Germline values: CDR1 SGHRS, CDR2 YFSETQ. The CDR3 covers 13 residues.

The chain joins TRBV7-8 to TRBJ1-4, with 7 nucleotides matching TRBD1. The J segment lost 7 bases and the V segment lost 6 bases, leaving 8 bases of the junction unmatched. Germline CDR1 and CDR2: SGHVS and FQNEAQ. CDR3 length: 14 amino acids. Here the CDR3 DNA reads TGTGCCAGCAGGGCCAGGGGGGTATTTGAAAAACTGTTTTTT. This gives the protein CASRARGVFEKLFF.

A note on this clone: One junction end does not reproduce the germline sequence, and a read error may be involved. J is TRBJ2-1 and V is TRBV7-6; 9 bases fit TRBD2. The V gene's germline CDR1 is SGHVS and CDR2 FNYEAQ. CDR3 length: 17 residues. This chain's CDR3 is CASSLGPTSGWTNGQFF. CDR3 DNA sequence: TGTGCCAGCAGCTTAGGCCCCACTAGCGGGTGGACCAATGGGCAGTTCTTC. The whole variable domain, remainder taken from reference TRBV7-6 and TRBJ2-1, is GAGVSQSPRYKVTKRGQDVALRCDPISGHVSLYWYRQALGQGPEFLTYFNYEAQQDKSGLPNDRFSAERPEGSISTLTIQRTEQRDSAMYRCASSLGPTSGWTNGQFFGPGTRLTVL.

The CDR3 loop is CASSPQTTNTGELFF. DNA for the CDR3: TGCGCCAGCAGCCCCCAGACAACGAACACCGGGGAGCTGTTTTTT. The J gene is TRBJ2-2, the V gene TRBV5-1; D is uncertain. CDR3 length: 15 amino acids. V was shortened by 4 bases and J by 0 bases, with 10 bases between the two germline ends. Germline CDR1 and CDR2: SGHRS and YFSETQ.

As concerns this clone: The same CDR3 can be traced to other DNA sequences in this sample. This chain connects TRBV19 to TRBJ1-5; tentatively, D is TRBD1 (5 bases). The CDR3 is 14 residues long. CDR1 is LNHDA and CDR2 is SQIVND in the germline V gene (reference sequence). V lost 2 bases to trimming and J lost 1 base, with 6 bases between them. The CDR3 DNA follows: TGTGCCAGTAGTATACAGGGAAGCAATCAGCCCCAGCATTTT. It yields the protein CASSIQGSNQPQHF.

The chain links TRBV5-1 to TRBJ2-7, with 8 nucleotides matching TRBD2. The V segment lost 4 bases and the J segment 4 bases; nucleotides outside the gene matches: 13. The germline V gene encodes CDR1 SGHRS and CDR2 YFSETQ. This CDR3 spans 16 amino acids. CDR3 sequence (DNA): TGCGCCAGCAGCAGGGAGGGAGTAGCGGGAAGTTACGAGCAGTACTTC. It yields the protein CASSREGVAGSYEQYF. The whole variable domain, remainder taken from reference TRBV5-1 and TRBJ2-7, is KAGVTQTPRYLIKTRGQQVTLSCSPISGHRSVSWYQQTPGQGLQFLFEYFSETQRNKGNFPGRFSGRQFSNSRSEMNVSTLELGDSALYLCASSREGVAGSYEQYFGPGTRLTVT.

V and J are TRBV18 and TRBJ1-2, with D possibly being TRBD1 (5 bases). CDR1 is KGHSH and CDR2 is LQKENI in the germline V gene. CDR3 length equals 17 residues. Trimming removed 8 bases from V and 4 bases from J, with 26 bases in between. The CDR3 bases are TGTGCCAGCACCCCGGTGGCAGGACAAGATAGGGGCTATGGCTACACCTTC. Translating gives CASTPVAGQDRGYGYTF. The variable domain in full, with the rest retrieved from reference TRBV18 and TRBJ1-2, is NAGVMQNPRHLVRRRGQEARLRCSPMKGHSHVYWYRQLPEEGLKFMVYLQKENIIDESGMPKERFSAEFPKEGPSILRIQQVVRGDSAAYFCASTPVAGQDRGYGYTFGSGTRLTVV.

The chain has TRBV19 and TRBJ1-1; no clear D. The V end lost 5 bases, the J end lost 3 bases, and 16 bases lay between the germline ends. The CDR3 has 15 amino acids. From germline, CDR1 is LNHDA and CDR2 SQIVND (reference sequence). CDR3 amino acids: CASSAKHTADTEAFF. CDR3 DNA sequence: TGTGCCAGTAGTGCGAAACATACGGCGGACACTGAAGCTTTCTTT.

The V and J genes are TRBV2 and TRBJ2-3; 7 bases are a match to TRBD2. Germline CDR1 SNHLY, CDR2 FYNNEI. The CDR3 covers 12 residues. Germline trimming cut 8 bases from V and 4 bases from J; bases unmatched to any gene: 3. CDR3: CASGGEADTQYF. The CDR3 DNA reads as TGTGCCAGCGGGGGGGAAGCAGATACGCAGTATTTT. The whole variable domain, remainder taken from reference TRBV2 and TRBJ2-3, is EPEVTQTPSHQVTQMGQEVILRCVPISNHLYFYWYRQILGQKVEFLVSFYNNEISEKSEIFDDQFSVERPDGSNFTLKIRSTKLEDSAMYFCASGGEADTQYFGPGTRLTVL.

This clone was seen a single time. V gene TRBV5-1 combines with J gene TRBJ2-5; a possible D gene is TRBD2 (6 bases). The CDR3 spans 12 residues. CDR1 SGHRS and CDR2 YFSETQ come from the germline V gene. V lost 5 bases and J lost 5, with 10 bases in between. The CDR3 loop is CASRGLGETQYF. For the CDR3, the DNA is TGCGCCAGCAGGGGACTTGGTGAGACCCAGTACTTC.

The J gene is TRBJ1-4, the V gene TRBV28; a possible D gene is TRBD1 (5 bases). The CDR3 extends over 15 amino acids. The V and J ends lost 6 bases and 5 bases respectively, with 16 bases between them. Looked up from germline, CDR1 is MDHEN and CDR2 is SYDVKM. CDR3 loop: CASSRRGVENEKLFF. The CDR3 DNA sequence: TGTGCCAGCAGCCGGAGGGGAGTCGAAAATGAAAAACTGTTTTTT.

The chain uses TRBV18 and TRBJ1-1, with D maybe TRBD1 (6 bases). The ends were cut back, 3 bases at V and 4 bases at J, with 18 bases in the middle. CDR1 and CDR2 (germline): KGHSH, LQKENI. The CDR3 contains 16 residues. The CDR3 reads CASSPPGRGLVTEAFF. DNA for the CDR3: TGTGCCAGCTCACCCCCGGGTAGGGGGTTGGTCACTGAAGCTTTCTTT. The full variable domain, in which reference TRBV18 and TRBJ1-1 provide the parts outside the CDR3, is NAGVMQNPRHLVRRRGQEARLRCSPMKGHSHVYWYRQLPEEGLKFMVYLQKENIIDESGMPKERFSAEFPKEGPSILRIQQVVRGDSAAYFCASSPPGRGLVTEAFFGQGTRLTVV.

J is TRBJ2-2 and V is TRBV6-1; TRBD1 aligns across 7 bases. Trimming removed 4 bases from V and 7 bases from J; junction bases left unmatched: 9. CDR3 length: 15 amino acids. The germline V gene has CDR1 MNHNS and CDR2 SASEGT. CDR3 amino acids: CASSAQGGAFGELFF. CDR3 coding DNA: TGTGCCAGCAGTGCACAAGGGGGCGCGTTCGGGGAGCTGTTTTTT.

J is TRBJ2-5 and V is TRBV5-1; the D gene is possibly TRBD1 (6 bases). The germline V gene has CDR1 SGHRS and CDR2 YFSETQ. V shed 2 bases and J shed 1 base, with 12 bases lying between them. The CDR3 covers 15 residues. Here the CDR3 reads CASSLQQGPQETQYF. Written as DNA, the CDR3 is TGCGCCAGCAGCTTACAACAGGGTCCCCAAGAGACCCAGTACTTC.

This chain uses TRBV19 with TRBJ2-7; 8 bases fit TRBD2. After removal of 5 bases from V and 3 bases from J, the junction contained 9 bases not matched to a gene. Germline V gives CDR1 LNHDA, CDR2 SQIVND (reference sequence). The CDR3 is 15 residues long. CDR3 sequence reads: CASSSAGAFDYEQYF. The CDR3 bases are TGTGCCAGTAGTTCAGCGGGAGCTTTCGACTACGAGCAGTACTTC. Based on the CDR3 plus reference TRBV19 and TRBJ2-7, the full variable domain is DGGITQSPKYLFRKEGQNVTLSCEQNLNHDAMYWYRQDPGQGLRLIYYSQIVNDFQKGDIAEGYSVSREKKESFPLTVTSAQKNPTAFYLCASSSAGAFDYEQYFGPGTRLTVT.